This TCR beta chain was observed in a study of blood T cell repertoires in COVID-19. Overall study context: The samples span acute and convalescent COVID-19 from the United States, Italy and Spain.

A few counts support this clone. Authors' methods: Researchers report that nucleated cell counts were estimated from reference gene primer amplification. Measured with immunoSEQ multiplex PCR; TCRdb has only the in-frame clones, and not every one. Clone size and the V and J calls come from that table; the DNA yielded D and trimming. The profile shows approximately 150,000 clones, about nine tenths of them singletons. The germline V gene encodes CDR1 SGHVS and CDR2 FQNEAQ. The CDR3 length is 15 residues. The ends were cut back, 2 bases at V and 1 base at J, with 11 bases in the middle. The sample taken for sequencing was PBMCs or T cells enriched from blood (not recorded which). The rearrangement joins TRBV7-8 to TRBJ2-5, with D maybe TRBD2 (5 bases). The source of this sequence is a woman aged 40-49 years who had been exposed to COVID-19. The CDR3 DNA reads TGTGCCAGCAGCTTATGGGAGCGGAGCCAAGAGACCCAGTACTTC. Translation: CASSLWERSQETQYF.